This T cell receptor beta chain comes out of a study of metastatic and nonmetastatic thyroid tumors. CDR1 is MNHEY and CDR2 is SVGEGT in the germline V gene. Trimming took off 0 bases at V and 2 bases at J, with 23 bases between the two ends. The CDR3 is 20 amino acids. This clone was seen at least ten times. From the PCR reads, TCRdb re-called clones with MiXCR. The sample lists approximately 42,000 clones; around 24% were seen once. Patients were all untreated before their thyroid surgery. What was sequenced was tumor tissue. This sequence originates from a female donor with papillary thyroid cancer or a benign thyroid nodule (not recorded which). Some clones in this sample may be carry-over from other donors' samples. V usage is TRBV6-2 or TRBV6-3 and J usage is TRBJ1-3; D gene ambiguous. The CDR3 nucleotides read TGTGCCAGCAGTTACTCGAAAGAGCTCTCTGACATCCGCCCTGGAAACACCATATATTTT. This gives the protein CASSYSKELSDIRPGNTIYF.